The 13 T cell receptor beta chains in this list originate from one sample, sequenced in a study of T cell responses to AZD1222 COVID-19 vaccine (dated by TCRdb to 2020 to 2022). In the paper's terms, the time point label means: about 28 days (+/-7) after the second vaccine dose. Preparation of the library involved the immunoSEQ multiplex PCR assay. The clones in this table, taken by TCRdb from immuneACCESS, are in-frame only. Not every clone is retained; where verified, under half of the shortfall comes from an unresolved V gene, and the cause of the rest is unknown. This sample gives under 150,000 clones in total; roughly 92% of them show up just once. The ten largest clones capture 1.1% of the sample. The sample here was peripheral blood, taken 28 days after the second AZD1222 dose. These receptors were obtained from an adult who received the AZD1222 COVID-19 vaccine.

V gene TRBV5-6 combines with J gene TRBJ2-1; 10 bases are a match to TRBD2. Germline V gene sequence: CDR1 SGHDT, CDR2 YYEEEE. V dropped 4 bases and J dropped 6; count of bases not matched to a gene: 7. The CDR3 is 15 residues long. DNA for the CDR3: TGTGCCAGCAGCCTAGCGGGAGTGACGTTCAATGAGCAGTTCTTC. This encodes CASSLAGVTFNEQFF.

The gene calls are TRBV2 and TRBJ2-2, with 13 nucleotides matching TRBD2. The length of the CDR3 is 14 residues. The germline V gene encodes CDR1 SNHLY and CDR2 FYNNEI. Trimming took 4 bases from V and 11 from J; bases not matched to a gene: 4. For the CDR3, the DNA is TGTGCCAGCAGTGGGACTAGCGGGGGAATAGAGCTGTTTTTT. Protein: CASSGTSGGIELFF.

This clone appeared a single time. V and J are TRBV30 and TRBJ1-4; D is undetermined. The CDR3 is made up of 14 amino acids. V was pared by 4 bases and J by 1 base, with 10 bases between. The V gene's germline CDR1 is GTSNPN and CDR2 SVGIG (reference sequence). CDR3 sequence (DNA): TGTGCCTGGAATGCGGGCCGAACTAATGAAAAACTGTTTTTT. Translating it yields CAWNAGRTNEKLFF.

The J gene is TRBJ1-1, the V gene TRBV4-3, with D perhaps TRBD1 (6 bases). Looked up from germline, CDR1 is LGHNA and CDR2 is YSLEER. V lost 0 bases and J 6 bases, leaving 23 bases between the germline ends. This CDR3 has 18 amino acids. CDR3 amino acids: CASSQEARFQGPWAEAFF. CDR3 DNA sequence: TGCGCCAGCAGCCAAGAGGCTCGTTTCCAGGGGCCTTGGGCTGAAGCTTTCTTT.

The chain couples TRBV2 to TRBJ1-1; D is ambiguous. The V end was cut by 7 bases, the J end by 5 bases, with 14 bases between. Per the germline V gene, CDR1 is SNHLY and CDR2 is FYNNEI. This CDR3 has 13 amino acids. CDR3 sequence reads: CASTSRGFTEAFF. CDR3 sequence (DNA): TGTGCCAGCACTAGCCGCGGCTTTACTGAAGCTTTCTTT.

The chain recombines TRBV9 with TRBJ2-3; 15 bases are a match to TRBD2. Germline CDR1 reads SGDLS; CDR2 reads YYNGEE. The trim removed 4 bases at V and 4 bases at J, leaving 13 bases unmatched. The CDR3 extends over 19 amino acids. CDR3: CASSTPPWTSGGAADTQYF. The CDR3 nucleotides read TGTGCCAGCAGCACCCCCCCCTGGACTAGCGGGGGGGCGGCAGATACGCAGTATTTT.

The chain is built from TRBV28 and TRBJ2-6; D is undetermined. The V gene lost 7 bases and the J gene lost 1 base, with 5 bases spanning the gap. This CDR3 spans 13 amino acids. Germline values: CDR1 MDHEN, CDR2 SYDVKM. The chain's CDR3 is CASTLSGANVLTF. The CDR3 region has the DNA TGTGCCAGCACCCTATCTGGGGCCAACGTCCTGACTTTC. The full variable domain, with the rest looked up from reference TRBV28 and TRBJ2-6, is DVKVTQSSRYLVKRTGEKVFLECVQDMDHENMFWYRQDPGLGLRLIYFSYDVKMKEKGDIPEGYSVSREKKERFSLILESASTNQTSMYLCASTLSGANVLTFGAGSRLTVL.

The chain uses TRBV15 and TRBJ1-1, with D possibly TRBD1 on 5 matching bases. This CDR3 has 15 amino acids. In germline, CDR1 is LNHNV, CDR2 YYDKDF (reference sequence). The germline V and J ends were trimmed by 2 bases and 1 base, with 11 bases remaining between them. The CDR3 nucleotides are TGTGCCACCAGCAGACTGGGGCGCGAGAACACTGAAGCTTTCTTT. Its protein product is CATSRLGRENTEAFF.

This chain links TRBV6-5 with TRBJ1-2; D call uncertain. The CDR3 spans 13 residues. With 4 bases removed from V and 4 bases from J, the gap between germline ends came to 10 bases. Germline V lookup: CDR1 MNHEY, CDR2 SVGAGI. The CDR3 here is CASSSPKVYGYTF. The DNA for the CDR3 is TGTGCCAGCAGTTCCCCTAAGGTCTATGGCTACACCTTC.

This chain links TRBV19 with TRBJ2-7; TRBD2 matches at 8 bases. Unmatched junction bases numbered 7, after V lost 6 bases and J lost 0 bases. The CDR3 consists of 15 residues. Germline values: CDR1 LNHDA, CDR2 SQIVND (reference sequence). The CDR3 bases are TGTGCCAGTAGCCACGGGGGGGACTACTCCTACGAGCAGTACTTC. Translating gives CASSHGGDYSYEQYF.

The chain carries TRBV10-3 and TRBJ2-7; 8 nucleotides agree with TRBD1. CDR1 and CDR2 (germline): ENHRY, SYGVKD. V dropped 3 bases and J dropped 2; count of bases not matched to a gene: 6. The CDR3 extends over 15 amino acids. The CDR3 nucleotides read TGTGCCATCAGTGAAACAGGGGGGAAGACCTACGAGCAGTACTTC. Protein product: CAISETGGKTYEQYF.

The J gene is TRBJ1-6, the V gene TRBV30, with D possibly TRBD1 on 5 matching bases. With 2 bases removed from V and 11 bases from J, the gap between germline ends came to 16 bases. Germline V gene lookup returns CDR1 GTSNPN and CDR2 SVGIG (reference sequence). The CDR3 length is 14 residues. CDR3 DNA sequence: TGTGCCTGGAGTACCAACACCGGGACTCCACCCCTCCACTTT. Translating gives CAWSTNTGTPPLHF.

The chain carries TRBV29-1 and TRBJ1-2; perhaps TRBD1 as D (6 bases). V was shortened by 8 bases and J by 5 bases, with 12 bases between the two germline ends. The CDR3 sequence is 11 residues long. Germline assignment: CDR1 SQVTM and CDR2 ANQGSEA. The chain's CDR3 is CSFKGVYGYTF. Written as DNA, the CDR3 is TGCAGCTTTAAGGGGGTTTATGGCTACACCTTC.